This T cell receptor beta chain was recovered during a study of OX40 agonist ivuxolimab in advanced cancers. About the research overall: All patients had ivuxolimab intravenously every 2 weeks at 0.01 to 10 mg/kg.

Between the trimmed V and J ends, which lost 5 bases and 5 bases, there was a span of 10 bases. Germline CDR1 WSHSY, CDR2 SAAADI. The CDR3 covers 14 residues. The table came from immunoSEQ multiplex PCR; TCRdb's copy has only in-frame clones and leaves some out. The sample has roughly 76,000 clones, about 87% seen once. Specimen: CD4+ or CD8+ T cells sorted from blood, collected in a trial of the OX40 agonist ivuxolimab. The chain is built from TRBV10-2 and TRBJ1-6; tentatively, D is TRBD1 (6 bases). The sequence came from an adult with an advanced solid tumor such as melanoma, head and neck, liver or kidney cancer. The CDR3 DNA is TGCGCCAGCAGTCCGGACAGCAATAATTCACCCCTCCACTTT. Its protein is CASSPDSNNSPLHF.